This T cell receptor beta chain was captured by sequencing in a study of blood T cell repertoires in COVID-19. Per the study methods: Researchers report that nucleated cell counts were estimated from reference gene primer amplification. Produced via immunoSEQ multiplex PCR; TCRdb's table is partial and in-frame only. V and J calls and clone size are copied from that table; D and trimming were computed from the DNA. Seen here are approximately 150,000 clones, roughly 85% observed once, and the top ten hold around 5%. Germline-derived CDR1 and CDR2 are SGHRS and YFSETQ. The ends lost 5 bases at V and 0 bases at J; junction bases unmatched: 8. The CDR3 contains 16 residues.

The chain couples TRBV5-1 to TRBJ2-3; 8 positions agree with TRBD1. The clonotype was recovered from a woman in her fifties or sixties with COVID-19, enrolled during active disease. What was sequenced was peripheral blood. The DNA for the CDR3 is TGCGCCAGCAGGACGGCCGGGACAGGCAGCACAGATACGCAGTATTTT. It is translated as CASRTAGTGSTDTQYF.